This T cell receptor (beta chain) was obtained from a study of cytomegalovirus exposure and HLA in healthy donors. Study details: Later, an analysis reported that the 95 to 150 validation repertoires had used the same platform as the 666 first-cohort repertoires. Study-wide points: Researchers catalogued over 150 TCR beta chains as cytomegalovirus-associated. Reports credit the classifier with highly specific, highly sensitive diagnosis of cytomegalovirus status.

CDR1 is SGHNT and CDR2 is YYREEE in the germline V gene (reference sequence). There are 11 residues in the CDR3. The protocol was immunoSEQ multiplex PCR, while the TCRdb copy is restricted to in-frame clones and leaves out a portion. In the table there are under 200,000 clones, 96% of which are singletons. Comments on this clone: The antigen is not known. The junction and the germline gene differ at one end; a read error may be behind it.

The sequencing input was PBMCs. The V gene is TRBV5-4, the J gene TRBJ2-1; D call uncertain. This sequence was found in a woman aged 18-29 years in good health and CMV-seronegative. CDR3 residues: CASSSNNEQFF. The CDR3 region has the DNA TGTGCCAGCAGCTCCAACAATGAGCAGTTCTTC.